This T cell receptor beta chain was sequenced in a study of regulatory and conventional T cells in RAG deficiency. Germline V gene lookup returns CDR1 SGHAT and CDR2 FQNNGV. After removal of 5 bases from V and 8 bases from J, the junction contained 4 bases not matched to a gene. This CDR3 contains 14 residues. The table came from immunoSEQ multiplex PCR; TCRdb's copy has only in-frame clones and leaves some out. Among roughly 35,000 clones, over 75% were seen once, and the ten largest hold roughly 13%. The same data also contributed to another study, on regulatory T cells. That paper notes: The primer mix had 52 TRBV and 13 TRBJ primers. In patients, unique TRB V-J pairs were restricted and V/J usage skewed, especially in Tregs.

This TCR derives from a human donor in good health. V and J are TRBV11-2 and TRBJ1-6, with TRBD1 matching over 9 bases. Sequenced input: CD8+ T cells sorted from blood. The CDR3 is CASSQDRGDSPLHF. In DNA, the CDR3 is TGTGCCAGCAGCCAGGACAGGGGAGATTCACCCCTCCACTTT.